What follows describes a single TCR beta chain. The trim removed 5 bases at V and 0 bases at J, leaving 11 bases unmatched. The CDR3 consists of 18 residues. From germline, CDR1 is SGHVS and CDR2 FNYEAQ. These data belong to a study of T cells after yellow fever vaccination. Synthesis of TCR cDNA relied on 5'RACE template switching, which attached a universal primer site and UMIs. TCRdb re-analysed the 5' RACE reads in MiXCR, keeping a single row per CDR3 protein. This sample yields approximately 300,000 distinct CDR3 sequences, of which around 6.8% are seen a single time; about a sixth belongs to the top ten.

Sequenced here: PBMCs, sampled approximately 47 days after the first yellow fever vaccination. The TCR comes from a man between 18 and 29 years old who received the YFV17D yellow fever vaccine. The rearrangement links TRBV7-6 to TRBJ1-5; TRBD1 matches at 9 bases. The DNA of the CDR3 is TGTGCCAGCAGCCGCACAGGGGGCGGATTGTATAGCAATCAGCCCCAGCATTTT. Translating it yields CASSRTGGGLYSNQPQHF.